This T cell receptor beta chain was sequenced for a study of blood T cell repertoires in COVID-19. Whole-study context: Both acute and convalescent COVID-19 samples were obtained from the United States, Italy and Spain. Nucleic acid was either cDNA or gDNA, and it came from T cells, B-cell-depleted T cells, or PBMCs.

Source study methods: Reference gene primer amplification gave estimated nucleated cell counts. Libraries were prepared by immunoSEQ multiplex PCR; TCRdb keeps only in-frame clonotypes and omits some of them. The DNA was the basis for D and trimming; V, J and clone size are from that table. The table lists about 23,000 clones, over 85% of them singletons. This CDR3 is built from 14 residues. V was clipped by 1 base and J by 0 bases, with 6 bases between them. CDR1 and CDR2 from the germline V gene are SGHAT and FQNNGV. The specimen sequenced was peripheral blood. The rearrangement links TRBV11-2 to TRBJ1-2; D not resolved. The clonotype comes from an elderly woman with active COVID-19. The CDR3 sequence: CASSLAQSNYGYTF. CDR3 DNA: TGTGCCAGCAGCTTAGCCCAGTCTAACTATGGCTACACCTTC.